The subject of this entry is one T cell receptor (beta chain). This sample is part of a study of blood T cell repertoires in COVID-19. In the study overall: Samples came from the United States, Italy and Spain, spanning acute and convalescent COVID-19. Nucleic acid was either cDNA or gDNA, and it came from T cells, B-cell-depleted T cells, or PBMCs.

As originally analysed: Scientists estimated how many nucleated cells there were by amplifying reference gene primers. Some clones are missing from TCRdb's copy, which holds only in-frame ones; the method was immunoSEQ multiplex PCR. V, J and clone size were drawn from that table, and D and trimming were deduced from the DNA. The repertoire holds some 71,000 clones, with roughly 86% as singletons. The germline gives CDR1 LGHDT, CDR2 YNNKEL (reference sequence). The V end lost 5 bases, the J end lost 4 bases, and 17 bases lay between the germline ends. This CDR3 comprises 15 residues. This sequence was found in a woman between 70 and 85 years old with acute or convalescent COVID-19. Sequencing was carried out using peripheral blood. This sequence joins TRBV3-1 (or the pseudogene TRBV3-2) and TRBJ2-5; TRBD1 is a possible D gene (6 bases). This CDR3 reads CASSVNRGGPETQYF. Written as DNA, the CDR3 is TGTGCCAGCAGCGTTAATAGAGGGGGTCCAGAGACCCAGTACTTC.